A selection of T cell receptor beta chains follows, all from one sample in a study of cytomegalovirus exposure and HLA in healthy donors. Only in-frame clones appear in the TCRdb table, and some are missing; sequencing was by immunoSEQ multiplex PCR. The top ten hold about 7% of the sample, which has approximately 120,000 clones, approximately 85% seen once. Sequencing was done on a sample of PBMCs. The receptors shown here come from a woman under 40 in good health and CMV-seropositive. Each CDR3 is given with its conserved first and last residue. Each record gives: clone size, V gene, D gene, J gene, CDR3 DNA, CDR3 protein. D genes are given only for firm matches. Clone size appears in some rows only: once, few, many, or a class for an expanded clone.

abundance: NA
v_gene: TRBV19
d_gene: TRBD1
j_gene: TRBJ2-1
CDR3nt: TGTGCCAGTAGTATAGGGGGGACAGGGAACGAGCAGTTCTTC
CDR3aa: CASSIGGTGNEQFF

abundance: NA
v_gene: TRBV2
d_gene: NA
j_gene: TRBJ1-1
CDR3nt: TGTGCCAGCAGTGGACAGTTGAACACTGAAGCTTTCTTT
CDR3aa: CASSGQLNTEAFF

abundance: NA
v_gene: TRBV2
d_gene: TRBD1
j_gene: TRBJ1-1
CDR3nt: TGTGCCAGCAGTGAATTCAGGGGGACTGAAGCTTTCTTT
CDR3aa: CASSEFRGTEAFF

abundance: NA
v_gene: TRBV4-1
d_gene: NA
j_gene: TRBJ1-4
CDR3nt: TGCGCCAGCAGCCTAACAGGGAAGGGTGAAAAACTGTTTTTT
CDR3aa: CASSLTGKGEKLFF

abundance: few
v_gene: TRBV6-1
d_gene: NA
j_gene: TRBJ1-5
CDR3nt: TGTGCCAGCAGTGAAGGGACGGGGAATCAGCCCCAGCATTTT
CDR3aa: CASSEGTGNQPQHF

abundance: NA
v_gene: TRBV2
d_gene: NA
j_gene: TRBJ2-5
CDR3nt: TGTGCCAGCAGTGTAGAAGAGACCCAGTACTTC
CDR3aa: CASSVEETQYF

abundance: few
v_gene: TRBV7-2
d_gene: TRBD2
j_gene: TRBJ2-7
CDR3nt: TGTGCCAGCAGCTTGAGGCCAGCGGGAGTAGGTGAGCAGTACTTC
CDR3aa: CASSLRPAGVGEQYF

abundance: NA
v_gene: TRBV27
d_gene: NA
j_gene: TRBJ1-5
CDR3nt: TGTGCCAGCAGTTCCTCAGGTCAGCCCCAGCATTTT
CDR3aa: CASSSSGQPQHF

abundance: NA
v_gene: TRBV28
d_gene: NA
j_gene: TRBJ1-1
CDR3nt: TGTGCCAGCAGTCCCCATCGACAGAACACTGAAGCTTTCTTT
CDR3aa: CASSPHRQNTEAFF

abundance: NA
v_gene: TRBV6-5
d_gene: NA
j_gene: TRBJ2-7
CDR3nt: TGTGCCAGCAGTAGACGACTAGGGCACTACGAGCAGTACTTC
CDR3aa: CASSRRLGHYEQYF

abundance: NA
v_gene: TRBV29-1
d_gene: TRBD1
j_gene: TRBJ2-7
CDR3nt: TGCAGCGGCTCCCGGGACAGCTACGAGCAGTACTTC
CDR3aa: CSGSRDSYEQYF

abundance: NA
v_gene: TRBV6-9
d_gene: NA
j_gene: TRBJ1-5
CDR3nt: TGTGCCGTTCGGCCCATGGGAGGGAATCAGCCCCAGCATTTT
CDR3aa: CAVRPMGGNQPQHF

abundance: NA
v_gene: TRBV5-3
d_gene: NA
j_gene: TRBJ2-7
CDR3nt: TGTGCCAGAAGCTTCGGAGCCTACGAGCAGTACTTC
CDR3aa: CARSFGAYEQYF

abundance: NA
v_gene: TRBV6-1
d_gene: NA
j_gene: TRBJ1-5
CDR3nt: TGTGCCAGCAGTGAAGAGGAGGGGACTCAGCCCCAGCATTTT
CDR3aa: CASSEEEGTQPQHF

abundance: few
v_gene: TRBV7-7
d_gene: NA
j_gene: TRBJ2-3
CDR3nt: TGTGCCAGCAGCTTAGGCAGGGGTGATACGCAGTATTTT
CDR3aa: CASSLGRGDTQYF

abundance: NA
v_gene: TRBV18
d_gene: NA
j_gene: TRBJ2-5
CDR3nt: TGTGCCAGCTCCCCTCAGGCGCTCCAAGAGACCCAGTACTTC
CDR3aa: CASSPQALQETQYF

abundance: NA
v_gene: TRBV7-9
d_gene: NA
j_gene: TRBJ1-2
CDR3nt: TGTTCCAGCAGCCACGGCGAGGGTGGCTACACCTTC
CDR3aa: CSSSHGEGGYTF

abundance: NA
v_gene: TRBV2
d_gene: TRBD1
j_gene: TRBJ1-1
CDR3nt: TGTGCCAGCAGCGCGGATTTGACAGGGGACACTGAAGCTTTCTTT
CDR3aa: CASSADLTGDTEAFF

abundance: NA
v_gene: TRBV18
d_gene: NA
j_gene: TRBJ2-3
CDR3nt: TGTGCCAGCTACCTGACGGGACTCCGGGATACGCAGTATTTT
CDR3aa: CASYLTGLRDTQYF

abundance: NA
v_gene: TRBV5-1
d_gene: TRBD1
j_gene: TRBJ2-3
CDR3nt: TGCGCCAGCAGCTGGGCTAACAGGGGGGGCACAGATACGCAGTATTTT
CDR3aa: CASSWANRGGTDTQYF

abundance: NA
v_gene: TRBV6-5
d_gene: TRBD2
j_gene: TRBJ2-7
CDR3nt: TGTGCCAGCAGTGGCGGACTAGCGGGCTACGAGCAGTACTTC
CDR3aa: CASSGGLAGYEQYF

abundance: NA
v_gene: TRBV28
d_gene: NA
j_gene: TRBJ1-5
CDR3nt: TGTGCCAGCAGTTTCCGGGACACAGATAGCAATCAGCCCCAGCATTTT
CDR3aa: CASSFRDTDSNQPQHF

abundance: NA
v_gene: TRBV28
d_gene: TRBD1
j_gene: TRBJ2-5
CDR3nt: TGTGCCAGCAGTAGGGACAGCCCAGAGACCCAGTACTTC
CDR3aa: CASSRDSPETQYF

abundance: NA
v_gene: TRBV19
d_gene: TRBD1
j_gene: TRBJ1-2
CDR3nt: TGTGCCAGTAGCCGGACAGGGATCCCCTATGGCTACACCTTC
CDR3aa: CASSRTGIPYGYTF

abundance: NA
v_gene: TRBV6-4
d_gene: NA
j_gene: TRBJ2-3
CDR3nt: TGTGCCAGCATTGCTCCAGGACTACGATTTAGCACAGATACGCAGTATTTT
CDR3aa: CASIAPGLRFSTDTQYF

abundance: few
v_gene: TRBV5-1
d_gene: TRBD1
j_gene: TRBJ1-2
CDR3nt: TGCGCCAGCAGCTTCTGGGACAGGACTAACTATGGCTACACCTTC
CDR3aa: CASSFWDRTNYGYTF

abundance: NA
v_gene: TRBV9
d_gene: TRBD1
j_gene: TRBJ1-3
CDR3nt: TGTGCCAGCAGCCCTCCGGGACAGCGAATCTCTGGAAACACCATATATTTT
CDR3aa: CASSPPGQRISGNTIYF

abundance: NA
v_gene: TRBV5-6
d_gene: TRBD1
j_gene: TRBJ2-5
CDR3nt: TGTGCCAGCAGATTTGGCAGGGGGCTTCGAGAGACCCAGTACTTC
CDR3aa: CASRFGRGLRETQYF

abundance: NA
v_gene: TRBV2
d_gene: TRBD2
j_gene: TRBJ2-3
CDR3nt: TGTGCCAGCAGTGTCACTAGCGGGGTTGGGGCAGATACGCAGTATTTT
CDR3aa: CASSVTSGVGADTQYF

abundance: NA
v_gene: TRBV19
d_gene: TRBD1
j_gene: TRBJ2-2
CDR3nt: TGTGCCACCAGGACAGGGCTGGTAATGAACACCGGGGAGCTGTTTTTT
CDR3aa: CATRTGLVMNTGELFF

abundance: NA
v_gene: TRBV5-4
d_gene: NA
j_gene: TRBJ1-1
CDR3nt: TGTGCCAGCAGCTCCCAACAAGTTACTGAAGCTTTCTTT
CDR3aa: CASSSQQVTEAFF

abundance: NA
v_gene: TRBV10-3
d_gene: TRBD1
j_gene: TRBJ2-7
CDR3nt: TGTGCCATCAGTGGAAGGGGACAGGGGGCGGGGGAGCAGTACTTC
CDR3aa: CAISGRGQGAGEQYF

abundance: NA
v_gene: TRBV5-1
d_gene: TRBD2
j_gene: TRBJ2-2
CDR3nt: TGCGCCAGCAGTCCTGGGGGAGGGCCCGGAGAGCTGTTTTTT
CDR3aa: CASSPGGGPGELFF

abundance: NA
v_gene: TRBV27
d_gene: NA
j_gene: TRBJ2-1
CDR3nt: TGTGCCAGCAGTTTAAAGGTACTAACGCTCCCTCACGAGCAGTTCTTC
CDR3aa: CASSLKVLTLPHEQFF

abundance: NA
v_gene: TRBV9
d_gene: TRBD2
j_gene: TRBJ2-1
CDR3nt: TGTGCCAGCAGCGGCCCTCGGGGAAGCGGGAGGGCCCCTAGCAATGAGCAGTTCTTC
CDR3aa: CASSGPRGSGRAPSNEQFF

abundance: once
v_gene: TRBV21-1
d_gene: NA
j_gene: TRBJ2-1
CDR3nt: TGTGCCAGCAGCAAAAGGACTAGCGGGAGACGGGTCTCCTACAATGAGCAGTTCTTC
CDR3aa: CASSKRTSGRRVSYNEQFF

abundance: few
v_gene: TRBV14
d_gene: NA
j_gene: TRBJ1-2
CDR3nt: TGTGCCAGCAGCCAAGCCCGGGGGTTTAACTATGGCTACACCTTC
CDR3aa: CASSQARGFNYGYTF

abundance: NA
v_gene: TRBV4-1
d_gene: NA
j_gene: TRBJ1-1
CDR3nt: TGCGCCAGCAGCCAAGCCCAGGGTTACACTGAAGCTTTCTTT
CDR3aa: CASSQAQGYTEAFF

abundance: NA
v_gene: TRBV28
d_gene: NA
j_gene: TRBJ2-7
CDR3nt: TGTGCCAGCAGTCGGACACGGCACTACGAGCAGTACTTC
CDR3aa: CASSRTRHYEQYF

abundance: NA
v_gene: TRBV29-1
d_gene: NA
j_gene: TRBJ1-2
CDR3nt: TGCAGCGTTGAAGATCAAGACCTAGTCTGGGGCTACACCTTC
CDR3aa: CSVEDQDLVWGYTF

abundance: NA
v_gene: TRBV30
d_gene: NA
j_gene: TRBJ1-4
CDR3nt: TGTGCCTGGAGCGGTAATCTTAATGAAAAACTGTTTTTT
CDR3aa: CAWSGNLNEKLFF

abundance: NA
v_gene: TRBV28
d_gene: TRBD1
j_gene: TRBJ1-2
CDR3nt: TGTGCCAGCACGGGACAGAACTATGGCTACACCTTC
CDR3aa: CASTGQNYGYTF

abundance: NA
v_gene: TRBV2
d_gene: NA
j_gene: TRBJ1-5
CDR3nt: TGTGCCAGCAGTGAAGAAGAACGGGTGCAGCCCCAGCATTTT
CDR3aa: CASSEEERVQPQHF

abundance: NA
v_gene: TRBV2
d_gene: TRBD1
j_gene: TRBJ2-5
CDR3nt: TGTGCCAGCAGTGAAAGACAGGGGAAAGAGACCCAGTACTTC
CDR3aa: CASSERQGKETQYF

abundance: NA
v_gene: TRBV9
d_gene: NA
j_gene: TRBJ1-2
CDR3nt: TGTGCCAGCAGCGCCTCGAGAGGTTGGGATGGCTACACCTTC
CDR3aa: CASSASRGWDGYTF

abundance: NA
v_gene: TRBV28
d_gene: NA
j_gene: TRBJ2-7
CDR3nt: TGTGCCACCACTAGACACGGCTCCTACGAGCAGTACTTC
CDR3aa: CATTRHGSYEQYF

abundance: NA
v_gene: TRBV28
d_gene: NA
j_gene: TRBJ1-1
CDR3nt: TGTGCCAGCAGAGAAGCCTCCAGGGTGGCTGAAGCTTTCTTT
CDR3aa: CASREASRVAEAFF

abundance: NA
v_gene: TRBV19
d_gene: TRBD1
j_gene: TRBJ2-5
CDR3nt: TGTGCCAGTAGTGCCGGGACAGGGGTCTTCCAAGAGACCCAGTACTTC
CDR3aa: CASSAGTGVFQETQYF

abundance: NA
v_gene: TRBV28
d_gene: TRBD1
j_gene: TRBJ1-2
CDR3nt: TGTGCCAGCAGTGGGGACAGGGCTGGCTACACCTTC
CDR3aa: CASSGDRAGYTF

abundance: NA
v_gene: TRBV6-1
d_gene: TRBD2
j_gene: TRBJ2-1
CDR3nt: TGTGCCAGTACTTTAGCGGGAAAAGAGCAGTTCTTC
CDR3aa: CASTLAGKEQFF

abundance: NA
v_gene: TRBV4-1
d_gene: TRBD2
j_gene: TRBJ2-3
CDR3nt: TGCGCCAGCATGGGGTCGGGGGGGCACACAGATACGCAGTATTTT
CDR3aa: CASMGSGGHTDTQYF

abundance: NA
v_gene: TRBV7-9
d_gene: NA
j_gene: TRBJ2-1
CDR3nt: TGTTCCAGCAGCTTAAGGGCTGAGGGGCAGTTCTTC
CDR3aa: CSSSLRAEGQFF

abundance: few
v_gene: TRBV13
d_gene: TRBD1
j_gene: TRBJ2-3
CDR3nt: TGTGCCAGCAGCTTAGTCTACAGGGGCGGTAGCACAGATACGCAGTATTTT
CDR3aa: CASSLVYRGGSTDTQYF